The TCR beta chain under discussion was sequenced for a study of blood T cells in healthy people across ages. A second about 7 to 12 cycle PCR used barcoded and J-beta primers. TCRdb re-called the 5' RACE reads through MiXCR, storing one row per CDR3 protein. The repertoire consists of some 890,000 distinct CDR3 sequences, with around 29% occurring once and the leading ten covering roughly 10%. In this sample, this clonotype turned up many times. Germline V lookup: CDR1 SQVTM, CDR2 ANQGSEA. This CDR3 comprises 13 residues. These data were also filed under a second study, of T cells of mothers and their children. This second report adds: Donation involved three healthy Caucasian mothers and the six children that they had. Reads recorded for TCR beta CDR3 numbered over 8 million per mother and some 2.7 million per child. For unrelated pairs as for related ones, thymic selection shapes TCR recombination output similarly. Slightly higher, non-significant overlap characterized related mother-child pairs relative to unrelated pairs.

This chain links TRBV29-1 with TRBJ1-2; D not certain. Sample: blood. The TCR sequence derives from a woman aged 40 to 50 in good health. The CDR3 region has the DNA TGCAGTACCACGGACGGACTGACTTATGGCTACACCTTC. It specifies CSTTDGLTYGYTF.